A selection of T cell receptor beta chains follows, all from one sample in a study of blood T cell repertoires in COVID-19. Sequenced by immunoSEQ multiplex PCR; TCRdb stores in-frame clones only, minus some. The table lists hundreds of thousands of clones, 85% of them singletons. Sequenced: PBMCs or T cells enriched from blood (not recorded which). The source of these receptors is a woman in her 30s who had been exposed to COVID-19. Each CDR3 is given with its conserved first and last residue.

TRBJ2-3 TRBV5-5 CASSWRVLAGGGTDTQYF
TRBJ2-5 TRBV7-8 CASSLLGRGNQETQYF
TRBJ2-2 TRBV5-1 CASSLRLAGGPGELFF
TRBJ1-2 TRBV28 CASSLGPFPRYGYTF
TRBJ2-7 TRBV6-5 CASSLGGTYEQYF
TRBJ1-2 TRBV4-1 CASSQDGQGAPHGYTF
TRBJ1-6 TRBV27 CASRSIGAENSPLHF
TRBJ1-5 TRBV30 CAWSARQRGSGHQPQHF
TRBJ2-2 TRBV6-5 CASRTGENTGELFF
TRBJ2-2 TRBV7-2 CASSPHGRSNTGELFF
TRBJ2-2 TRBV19 CASSPGTGRFTNTGELFF
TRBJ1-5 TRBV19 CASTESIGNQPQHF
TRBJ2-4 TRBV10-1 CASSESQGAKNIQYF
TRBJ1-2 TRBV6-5 CASRTMGRDSYGYTF
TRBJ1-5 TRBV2 CASSYDRGSEPQHF
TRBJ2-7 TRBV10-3 CAITGTNPDRGGEQYF
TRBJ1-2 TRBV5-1 CASSPGHLFYGYTF
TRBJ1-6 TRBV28 CASSAGTGGGLVSPLHF
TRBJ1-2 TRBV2 CASGELYGYTF
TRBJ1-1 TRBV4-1 CASSQVPGDGTEAFF
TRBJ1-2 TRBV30 CAWSEYRGYTF
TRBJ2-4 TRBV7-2 CASSSGQGKENIQYF
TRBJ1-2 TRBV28 CASTTGGAWYTF
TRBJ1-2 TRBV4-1 CASSQGRQGHMDGYTF
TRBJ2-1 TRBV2 CASSPPGLAGIEQFF
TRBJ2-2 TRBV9 CASSVVPGTGELFF
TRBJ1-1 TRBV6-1 CASSESLGQGWTEAFF
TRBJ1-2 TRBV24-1 CATSDPGGLGGYGYTF
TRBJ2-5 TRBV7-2 CASSLAGPPYQETQYF
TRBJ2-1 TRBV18 CASSLGTSYNEQFF
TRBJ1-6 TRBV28 CATMSFNSPLHF
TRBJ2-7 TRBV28 CATLNTGPLYEQYF
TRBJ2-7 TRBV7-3 CASSLASDYEQYF
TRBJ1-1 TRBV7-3 CASSKQTGYNTEAFF
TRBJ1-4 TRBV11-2 CASSLSLVPRGEKLFF
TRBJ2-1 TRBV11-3 CASSLGQPSYNEQFF
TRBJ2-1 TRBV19 CASIRGGGYNEQFF
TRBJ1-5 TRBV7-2 CASSQGSYQPQHF
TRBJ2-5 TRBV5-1 CASRDAAGGTQYF
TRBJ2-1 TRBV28 CASSLLAGVNEQFF
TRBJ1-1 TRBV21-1 CASEDSTEAFF
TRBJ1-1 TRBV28 CASTERPGATEAFF
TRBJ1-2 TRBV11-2 CASSLVAGNYGYTF
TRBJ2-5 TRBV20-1 CSASLPGTGETQYF
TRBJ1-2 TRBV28 CASSPDRNYGYTF
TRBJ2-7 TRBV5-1 CASSQETGSPYEQYF
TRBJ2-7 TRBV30 CAHTGLSHEQYF
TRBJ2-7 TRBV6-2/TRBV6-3 CASSRLAGSYEQYF
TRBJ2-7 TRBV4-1 CASSQDSSGSPLSYEQYF
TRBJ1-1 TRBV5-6 CASSRRTGRMGNTEAFF